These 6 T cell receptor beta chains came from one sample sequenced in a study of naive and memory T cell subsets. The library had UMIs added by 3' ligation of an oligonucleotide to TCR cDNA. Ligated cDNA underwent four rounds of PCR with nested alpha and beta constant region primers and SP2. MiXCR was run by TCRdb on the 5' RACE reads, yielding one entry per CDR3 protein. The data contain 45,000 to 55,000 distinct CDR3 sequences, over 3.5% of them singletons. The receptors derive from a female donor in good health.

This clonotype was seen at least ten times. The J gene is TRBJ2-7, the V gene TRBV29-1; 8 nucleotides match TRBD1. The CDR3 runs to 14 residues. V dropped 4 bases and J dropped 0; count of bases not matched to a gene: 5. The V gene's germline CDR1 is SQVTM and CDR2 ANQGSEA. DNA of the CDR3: TGCAGCGTTGTGAGGACAGGGAGCTCCTACGAGCAGTACTTC. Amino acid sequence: CSVVRTGSSYEQYF.

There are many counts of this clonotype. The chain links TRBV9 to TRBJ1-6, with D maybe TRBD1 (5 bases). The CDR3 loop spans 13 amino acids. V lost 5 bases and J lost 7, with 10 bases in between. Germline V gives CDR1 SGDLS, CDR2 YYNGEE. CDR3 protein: CASSGPGNSPLHF. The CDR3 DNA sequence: TGTGCCAGCAGTGGCCCAGGGAATTCACCCCTCCACTTT.

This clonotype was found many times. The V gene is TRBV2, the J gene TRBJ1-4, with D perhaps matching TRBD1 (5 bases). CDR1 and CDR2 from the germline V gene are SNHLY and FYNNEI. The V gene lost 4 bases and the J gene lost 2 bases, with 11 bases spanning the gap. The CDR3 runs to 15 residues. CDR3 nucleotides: TGTGCCAGCAGTGTGGTAACAGGCACTAATGAAAAACTGTTTTTT. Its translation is CASSVVTGTNEKLFF.

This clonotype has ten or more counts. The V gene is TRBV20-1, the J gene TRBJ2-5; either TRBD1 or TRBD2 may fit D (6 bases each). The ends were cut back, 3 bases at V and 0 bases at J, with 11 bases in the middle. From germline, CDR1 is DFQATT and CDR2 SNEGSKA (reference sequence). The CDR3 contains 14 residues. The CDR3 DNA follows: TGCAGTGCTAGGAGGGGGGCAAACCAAGAGACCCAGTACTTC. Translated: CSARRGANQETQYF.

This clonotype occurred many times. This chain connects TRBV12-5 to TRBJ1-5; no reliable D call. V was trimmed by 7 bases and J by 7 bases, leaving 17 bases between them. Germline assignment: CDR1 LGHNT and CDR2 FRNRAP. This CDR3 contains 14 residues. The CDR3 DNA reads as TGTGCTAGTGCAAGAGAAGTGGAGGGCCAGCCCCAGCATTTT. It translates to CASAREVEGQPQHF.

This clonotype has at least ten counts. The CDR3 sequence: CASSSKRTYREQYF. The CDR3 region has the DNA TGTGCCAGCAGTTCCAAGCGGACGTACCGCGAGCAGTACTTC. The chain links TRBV6-5 to TRBJ2-7; tentative D call: TRBD2 (5 bases). The germline V and J ends were trimmed by 4 bases and 6 bases, with 16 bases remaining between them. CDR3 length: 14 residues. Germline values: CDR1 MNHEY, CDR2 SVGAGI.